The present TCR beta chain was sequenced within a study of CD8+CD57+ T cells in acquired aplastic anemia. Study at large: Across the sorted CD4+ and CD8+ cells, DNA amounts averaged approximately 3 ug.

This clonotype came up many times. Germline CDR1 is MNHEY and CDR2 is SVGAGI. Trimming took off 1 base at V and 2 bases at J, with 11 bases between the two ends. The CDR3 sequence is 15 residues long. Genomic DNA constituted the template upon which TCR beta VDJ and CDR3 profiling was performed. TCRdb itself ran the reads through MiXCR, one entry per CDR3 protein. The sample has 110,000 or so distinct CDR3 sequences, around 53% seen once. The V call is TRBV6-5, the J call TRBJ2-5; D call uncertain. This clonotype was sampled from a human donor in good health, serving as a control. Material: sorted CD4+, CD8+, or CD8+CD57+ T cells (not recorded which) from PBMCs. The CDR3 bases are TGTGCCAGCAGTTACTGGGCAGCTCAACAAGAGACCCAGTACTTC. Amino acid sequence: CASSYWAAQQETQYF.